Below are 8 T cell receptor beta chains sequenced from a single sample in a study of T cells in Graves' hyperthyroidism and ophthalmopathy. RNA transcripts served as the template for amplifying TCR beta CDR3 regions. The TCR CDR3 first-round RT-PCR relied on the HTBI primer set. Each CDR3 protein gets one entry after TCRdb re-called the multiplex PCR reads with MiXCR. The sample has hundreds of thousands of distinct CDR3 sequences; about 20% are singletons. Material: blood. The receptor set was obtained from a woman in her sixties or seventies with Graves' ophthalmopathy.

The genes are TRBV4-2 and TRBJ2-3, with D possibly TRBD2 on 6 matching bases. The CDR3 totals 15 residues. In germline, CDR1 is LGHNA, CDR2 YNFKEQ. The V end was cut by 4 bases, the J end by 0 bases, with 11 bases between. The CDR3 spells CASSPFGGSTDTQYF. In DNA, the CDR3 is TGTGCCAGCAGCCCTTTTGGGGGGAGCACAGATACGCAGTATTTT.

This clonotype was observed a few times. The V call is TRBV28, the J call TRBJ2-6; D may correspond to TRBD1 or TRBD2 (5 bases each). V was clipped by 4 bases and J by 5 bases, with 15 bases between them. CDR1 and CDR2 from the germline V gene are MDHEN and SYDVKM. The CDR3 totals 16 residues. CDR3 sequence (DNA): TGTGCCAGCAGTTCGGGGCAGATCGACTGGGCCAACGTCCTGACTTTC. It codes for CASSSGQIDWANVLTF.

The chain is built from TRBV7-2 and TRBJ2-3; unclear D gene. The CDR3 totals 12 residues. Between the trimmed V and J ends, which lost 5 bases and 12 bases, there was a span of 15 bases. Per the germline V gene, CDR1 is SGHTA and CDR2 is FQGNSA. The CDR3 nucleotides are TGTGCCAGCAGCCCCGTCCCCGGTTTTCAGTATTTT. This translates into CASSPVPGFQYF.

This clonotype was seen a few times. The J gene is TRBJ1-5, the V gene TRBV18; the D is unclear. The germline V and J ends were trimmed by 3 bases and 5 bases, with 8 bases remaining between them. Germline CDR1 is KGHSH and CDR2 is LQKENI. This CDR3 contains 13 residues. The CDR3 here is CASSPARDQPQHF. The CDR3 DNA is TGTGCCAGCTCACCGGCCCGAGATCAGCCCCAGCATTTT.

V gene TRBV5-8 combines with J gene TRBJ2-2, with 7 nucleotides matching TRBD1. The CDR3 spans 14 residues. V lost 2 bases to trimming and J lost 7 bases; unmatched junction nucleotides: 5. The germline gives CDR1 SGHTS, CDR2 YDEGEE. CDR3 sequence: CASSLRGPIGELFF. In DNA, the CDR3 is TGTGCCAGCAGCTTAAGGGGGCCGATCGGGGAGCTGTTTTTT.

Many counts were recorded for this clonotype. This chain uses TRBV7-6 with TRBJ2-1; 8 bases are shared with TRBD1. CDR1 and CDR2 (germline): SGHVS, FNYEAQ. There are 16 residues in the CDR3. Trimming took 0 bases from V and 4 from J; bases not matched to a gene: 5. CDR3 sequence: CASSLAPGQEYNEQFF. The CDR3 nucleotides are TGTGCCAGCAGCTTAGCTCCGGGACAGGAGTACAATGAGCAGTTCTTC.

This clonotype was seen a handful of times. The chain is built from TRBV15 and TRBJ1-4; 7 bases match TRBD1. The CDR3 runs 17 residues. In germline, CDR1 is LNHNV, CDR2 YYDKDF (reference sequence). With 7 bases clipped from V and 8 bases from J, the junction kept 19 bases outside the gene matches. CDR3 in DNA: TGTGCCACCAACCCGGGGACACAGGGGCGTAGAGGAGAAAAACTGTTTTTT. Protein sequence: CATNPGTQGRRGEKLFF.

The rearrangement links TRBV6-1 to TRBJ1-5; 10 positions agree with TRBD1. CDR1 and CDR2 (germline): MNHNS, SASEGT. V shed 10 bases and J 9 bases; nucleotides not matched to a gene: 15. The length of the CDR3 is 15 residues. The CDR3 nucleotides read TGTGCCACTTCTTGGGACAGGGGAGGAGAGCGGCCCCAGCATTTT. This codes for CATSWDRGGERPQHF.